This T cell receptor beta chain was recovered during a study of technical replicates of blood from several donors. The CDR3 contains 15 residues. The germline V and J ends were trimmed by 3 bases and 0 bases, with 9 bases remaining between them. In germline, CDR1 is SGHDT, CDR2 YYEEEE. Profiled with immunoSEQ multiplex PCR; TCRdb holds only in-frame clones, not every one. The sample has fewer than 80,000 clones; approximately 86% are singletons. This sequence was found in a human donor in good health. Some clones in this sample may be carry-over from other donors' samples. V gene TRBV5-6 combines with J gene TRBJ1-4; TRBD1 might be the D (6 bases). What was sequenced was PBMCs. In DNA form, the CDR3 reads TGTGCCAGCAGCTACTACAGGGCAACTAATGAAAAACTGTTTTTT. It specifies CASSYYRATNEKLFF.